Below are 14 T cell receptor beta chains sequenced from a single sample in a study of response to subunit inactivated influenza vaccine. One entry per CDR3 protein results from TCRdb running MiXCR on the RT-PCR reads. The repertoire holds 530,000 or so distinct CDR3 sequences, with roughly 15% as singletons. The material was PBMCs from blood, obtained 12 days after vaccination. These receptors were obtained from a man aged 45-65 years who received an inactivated influenza vaccine.

Many counts were recorded for this clonotype. The CDR3: CASSPGGTTQYF. CDR3 coding DNA: TGTGCCAGCAGTCCGGGGGGGACTACGCAGTATTTT. The rearrangement joins TRBV12-3 or TRBV12-4 to TRBJ2-3; 8 bases are a match to TRBD2. The V segment lost 5 bases and the J segment 8 bases; nucleotides outside the gene matches: 3. CDR3 length: 12 residues.

The chain has TRBV15 and TRBJ2-1; TRBD2 might be the D (6 bases). The V end was cut by 1 base, the J end by 5 bases, with 18 bases between. The germline CDR1 and CDR2 sequences are LNHNV and YYDKDF (reference sequence). There are 17 residues in the CDR3. In DNA, the CDR3 is TGTGCCACCAGCAGAGGGGAGACGACGGGGGTTAACAATGAGCAGTTCTTC. Translating it yields CATSRGETTGVNNEQFF. The entire variable domain, with the rest obtained from reference TRBV15 and TRBJ2-1, is as follows: DAMVIQNPRYQVTQFGKPVTLSCSQTLNHNVMYWYQQKSSQAPKLLFHYYDKDFNNEADTPDNFQSRRPNTSFCFLDIRSPGLGDTAMYLCATSRGETTGVNNEQFFGPGTRLTVL.

Only a few counts were recorded for this clonotype. The rearrangement joins TRBV6-1 to TRBJ2-7; D is unresolved. This CDR3 spans 14 amino acids. Germline V gives CDR1 MNHNS, CDR2 SASEGT. V lost 4 bases, J lost 0 bases, and 10 bases lay in between. The CDR3 region is CASSAGRISYEQYF. CDR3 coding DNA: TGTGCCAGCAGTGCCGGACGGATCTCCTACGAGCAGTACTTC.

A few counts support this clonotype. The V call is TRBV5-1, the J call TRBJ2-7; D may be TRBD2 (5 bases). Germline-derived CDR1 and CDR2 are SGHRS and YFSETQ. Trimming took off 4 bases at V and 3 bases at J, with 11 bases between the two ends. This CDR3 contains 13 residues. The CDR3 nucleotides read TGCGCCAGCAGCCCCTCCGGGGTCTACGAGCAGTACTTC. Its protein is CASSPSGVYEQYF. Looking up the rest from reference TRBV5-1 and TRBJ2-7 gives the full variable domain: KAGVTQTPRYLIKTRGQQVTLSCSPISGHRSVSWYQQTPGQGLQFLFEYFSETQRNKGNFPGRFSGRQFSNSRSEMNVSTLELGDSALYLCASSPSGVYEQYFGPGTRLTVT.

This clonotype turned up a few times. V and J are TRBV7-9 and TRBJ2-7; D is perhaps TRBD2 (6 bases). The CDR3 has 12 amino acids. Per the germline V gene, CDR1 is SEHNR and CDR2 is FQNEAQ (reference sequence). V shed 2 bases and J shed 6 bases, with 8 bases lying between them. CDR3 sequence: CASSLSGLEQYF. The CDR3 DNA reads as TGTGCCAGCAGCTTAAGCGGGCTCGAGCAGTACTTC.

This clonotype was seen only a few times. The chain recombines TRBV15 with TRBJ2-1; a weak D match, TRBD2 (6 bases). The CDR3 extends over 17 amino acids. V lost 7 bases, J lost 7 bases, and 26 bases lay in between. The germline gives CDR1 LNHNV, CDR2 YYDKDF (reference sequence). The CDR3 loop is CATTSDGVLADGNEQFF. DNA of the CDR3: TGTGCCACCACCTCCGATGGGGTCTTAGCGGATGGAAATGAGCAGTTCTTC.

The chain carries TRBV29-1 and TRBJ1-1, with TRBD1 as a possible D gene (6 bases). V dropped 6 bases and J dropped 1 base, with 15 bases sitting between them. CDR3 length equals 14 residues. Germline V CDR1 and CDR2: SQVTM, ANQGSEA. The CDR3 region has the DNA TGCAGCGTGATGGGTGACAGGAAGAACACTGAAGCTTTCTTT. Protein product: CSVMGDRKNTEAFF. Looking up the rest from reference TRBV29-1 and TRBJ1-1 gives the full variable domain: SAVISQKPSRDICQRGTSLTIQCQVDSQVTMMFWYRQQPGQSLTLIATANQGSEATYESGFVIDKFPISRPNLTFSTLTVSNMSPEDSSIYLCSVMGDRKNTEAFFGQGTRLTVV.

V is TRBV10-3 and J is TRBJ1-2, with 10 bases lining up with TRBD1. This CDR3 has 15 residues. Looked up from germline, CDR1 is ENHRY and CDR2 is SYGVKD. After removal of 2 bases from V and 4 bases from J, the junction contained 4 bases not matched to a gene. CDR3: CAISETWTGGYGYTF. The CDR3 bases are TGTGCCATCAGTGAGACCTGGACAGGGGGCTATGGCTACACCTTC.

The genes are TRBV30 and TRBJ1-1; D is undetermined. Deletions cut 5 bases from V and 0 bases from J, with 7 bases between. This CDR3 spans 12 amino acids. The germline gives CDR1 GTSNPN, CDR2 SVGIG (reference sequence). As DNA, the CDR3 is TGTGCCTGGCAAACTCTGAACACTGAAGCTTTCTTT. Translated: CAWQTLNTEAFF.

The sample holds a few counts of this clonotype. The rearrangement joins TRBV3-1 to TRBJ2-6, with D unresolved. The germline V gene has CDR1 LGHDT and CDR2 YNNKEL (reference sequence). V was clipped by 1 base and J by 0 bases, with 7 bases between them. CDR3 length: 16 residues. In nucleotides, the CDR3 is TGTGCCAGCAGCCAAGGCCCTAGCTCTGGGGCCAACGTCCTGACTTTC. This encodes CASSQGPSSGANVLTF.

The rearrangement uses TRBV7-2 and TRBJ1-1; tentative D call: TRBD1 (5 bases). V shed 0 bases and J shed 6 bases, with 11 bases lying between them. Germline CDR1 is SGHTA and CDR2 is FQGNSA. There are 14 residues in the CDR3. CDR3 sequence (DNA): TGTGCCAGCAGCTTAGCCGGACACCGGTCTGAAGCTTTCTTT. Translated: CASSLAGHRSEAFF.

The chain employs TRBV27 and TRBJ2-7; D may be TRBD1 (6 bases). Between the trimmed V and J ends, which lost 0 bases and 4 bases, there was a span of 19 bases. The CDR3 consists of 17 residues. CDR1 and CDR2 from the germline V gene are MNHEY and SMNVEV (reference sequence). Here the CDR3 reads CASSLSGTTGFPYEQYF. CDR3 bases: TGTGCCAGCAGTTTATCGGGTACGACAGGTTTCCCTTACGAGCAGTACTTC.

The chain combines TRBV20-1 with TRBJ2-5; TRBD1 is a possible D gene (7 bases). Per germline, CDR1 DFQATT and CDR2 SNEGSKA (reference sequence). Trimming left V 3 bases short and J 5 bases short, with 19 bases between. The CDR3 runs 15 residues. The DNA of the CDR3 is TGCAGTGCTAGGCAGGGGGGCGCTATGAGTGAGACCCAGTACTTC. Its protein product is CSARQGGAMSETQYF.

The genes are TRBV24-1 and TRBJ2-3, with TRBD2 as a possible D gene (6 bases). This CDR3 region has 14 residues. V lost 6 bases, J lost 6 bases, and 15 bases lay in between. Looked up from germline, CDR1 is KGHDR and CDR2 is SFDVKD. The CDR3 DNA reads as TGTGCCACCAGTCCGGGACTTTGGTCGGATACGCAGTATTTT. Amino acids: CATSPGLWSDTQYF.